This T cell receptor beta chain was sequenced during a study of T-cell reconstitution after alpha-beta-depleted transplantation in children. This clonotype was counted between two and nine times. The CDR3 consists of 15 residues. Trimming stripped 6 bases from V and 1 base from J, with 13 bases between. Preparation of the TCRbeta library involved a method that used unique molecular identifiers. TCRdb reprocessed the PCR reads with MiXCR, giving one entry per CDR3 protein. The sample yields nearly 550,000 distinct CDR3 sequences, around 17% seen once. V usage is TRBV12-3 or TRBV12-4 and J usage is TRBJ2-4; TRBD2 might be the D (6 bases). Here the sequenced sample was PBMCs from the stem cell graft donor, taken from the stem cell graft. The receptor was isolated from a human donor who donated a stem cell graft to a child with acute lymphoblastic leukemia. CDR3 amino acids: CASRAGGSAKNIQYF. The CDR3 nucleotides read TGTGCCAGCAGGGCCGGAGGGTCGGCCAAAAACATTCAGTACTTC.